This T cell receptor (beta chain) was sequenced for a study of blood T cells in healthy people across ages. Study background: Using template switching, researchers captured about one barcoded beta molecule for each two T cells.

This CDR3 is built from 14 residues. Between the trimmed V and J ends, which lost 8 bases and 0 bases, there was a span of 11 bases. Germline CDR1 is SGHTA and CDR2 is FQGNSA. Primers used in a second PCR of roughly 6 to 11 cycles were a sample-barcoded 5' primer and a J-beta primer mix. Tags on each cDNA molecule came from a template-switch adaptor with 12 random nucleotides. One entry per CDR3 protein, called by TCRdb with MiXCR from the 5' RACE reads. Of approximately 810,000 distinct CDR3 sequences listed, around 28% are singletons. Material for sequencing was blood. The V call is TRBV7-2, the J call TRBJ1-3; D uncertain. This sequence originates from a woman older than 75 in good health. CDR3 in amino acids: CASRRETSGNTIYF. The CDR3 nucleotides read TGTGCCAGCCGACGGGAGACCTCTGGAAACACCATATATTTT.